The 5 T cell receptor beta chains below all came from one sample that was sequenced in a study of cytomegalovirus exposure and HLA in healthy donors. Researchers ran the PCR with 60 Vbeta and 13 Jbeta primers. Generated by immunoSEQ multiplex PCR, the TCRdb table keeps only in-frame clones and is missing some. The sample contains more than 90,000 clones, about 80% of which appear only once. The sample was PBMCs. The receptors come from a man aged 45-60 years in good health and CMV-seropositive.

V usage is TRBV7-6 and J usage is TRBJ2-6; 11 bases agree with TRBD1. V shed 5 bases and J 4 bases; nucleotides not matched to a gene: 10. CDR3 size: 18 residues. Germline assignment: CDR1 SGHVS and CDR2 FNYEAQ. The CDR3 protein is CASSLTGTGGVGANVLTF. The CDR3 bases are TGTGCCAGCAGCCTCACCGGGACAGGGGGTGTCGGGGCCAACGTCCTGACTTTC.

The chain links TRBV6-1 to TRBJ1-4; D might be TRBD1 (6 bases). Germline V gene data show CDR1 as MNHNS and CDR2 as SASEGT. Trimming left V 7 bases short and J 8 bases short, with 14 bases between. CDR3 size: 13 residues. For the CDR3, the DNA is TGTGCCAGCACGAGGACAGCCAGGGAAAAACTGTTTTTT. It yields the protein CASTRTAREKLFF.

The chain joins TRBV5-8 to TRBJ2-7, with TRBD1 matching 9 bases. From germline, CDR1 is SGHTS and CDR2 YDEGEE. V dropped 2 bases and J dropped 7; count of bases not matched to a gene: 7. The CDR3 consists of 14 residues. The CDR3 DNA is TGTGCCAGCAGCTTCGGACAGGGGTTGGATGAGCAGTACTTC. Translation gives CASSFGQGLDEQYF. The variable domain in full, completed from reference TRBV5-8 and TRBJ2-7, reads EAGVTQSPTHLIKTRGQQATLRCSPISGHTSVYWYQQALGLGLQFLLWYDEGEERNRGNFPPRFSGRQFPNYSSELNVNALELEDSALYLCASSFGQGLDEQYFGPGTRLTVT.

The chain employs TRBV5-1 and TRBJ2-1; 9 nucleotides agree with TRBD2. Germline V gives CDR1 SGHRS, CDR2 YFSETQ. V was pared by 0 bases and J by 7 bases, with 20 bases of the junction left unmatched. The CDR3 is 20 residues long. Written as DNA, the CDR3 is TGCGCCAGCAGCTTGGGGCAGGTCGGACTGGCTAGCGGGGAGGGGAATGAGCAGTTCTTC. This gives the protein CASSLGQVGLASGEGNEQFF.

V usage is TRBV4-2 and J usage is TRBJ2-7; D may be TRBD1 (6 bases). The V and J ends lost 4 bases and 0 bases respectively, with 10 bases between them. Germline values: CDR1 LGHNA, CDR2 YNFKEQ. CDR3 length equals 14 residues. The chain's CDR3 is CASSPGQFSYEQYF. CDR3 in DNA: TGTGCCAGCAGCCCAGGACAGTTCTCCTACGAGCAGTACTTC.